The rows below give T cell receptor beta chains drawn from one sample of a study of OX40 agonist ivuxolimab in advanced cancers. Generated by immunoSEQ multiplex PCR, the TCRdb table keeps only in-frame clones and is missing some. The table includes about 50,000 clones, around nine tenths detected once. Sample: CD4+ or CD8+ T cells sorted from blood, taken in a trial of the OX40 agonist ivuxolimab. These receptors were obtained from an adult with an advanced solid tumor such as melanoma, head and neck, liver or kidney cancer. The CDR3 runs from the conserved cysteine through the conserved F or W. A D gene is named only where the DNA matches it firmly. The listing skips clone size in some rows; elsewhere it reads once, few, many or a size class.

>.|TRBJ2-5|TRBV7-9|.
CASSSRGGNRETQYF
TGTGCCAGCAGCTCAAGGGGCGGGAACCGGGAGACCCAGTACTTC
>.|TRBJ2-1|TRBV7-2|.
CASSFLPANNEQFF
TGTGCCAGCAGCTTTCTTCCAGCTAACAATGAGCAGTTCTTC
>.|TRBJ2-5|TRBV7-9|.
CASSRYTGNQETQYF
TGTGCCAGCAGCCGTTATACAGGGAACCAAGAGACCCAGTACTTC
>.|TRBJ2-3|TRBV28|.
CASRPGASGSTDTQYF
TGTGCCAGCAGACCCGGGGCAAGCGGGAGCACAGATACGCAGTATTTT
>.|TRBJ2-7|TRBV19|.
CASQSGVGNYEQYF
TGTGCCAGTCAGTCCGGGGTAGGGAACTACGAGCAGTACTTC
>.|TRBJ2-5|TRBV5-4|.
CASRGPYQETQYF
TGTGCCAGCAGGGGACCGTACCAAGAGACCCAGTACTTC
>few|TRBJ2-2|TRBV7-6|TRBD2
CASSPGLATSGELFF
TGTGCCAGCAGCCCGGGACTAGCGACCTCCGGGGAGCTGTTTTTT
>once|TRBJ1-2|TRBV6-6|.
CASKRENYGYTF
TGTGCCAGCAAGAGGGAGAACTATGGCTACACCTTC
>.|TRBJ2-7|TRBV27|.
CASSPAGTSSYEQYF
TGTGCCAGCAGTCCGGCCGGGACATCGAGCTACGAGCAGTACTTC
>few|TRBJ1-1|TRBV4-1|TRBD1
CASSQVRQGGAEAFF
TGCGCCAGCAGCCAAGTGCGACAGGGGGGAGCTGAAGCTTTCTTT
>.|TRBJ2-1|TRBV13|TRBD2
CASSFTSGYNEQFF
TGTGCCAGCAGTTTTACTAGCGGATACAATGAGCAGTTCTTC
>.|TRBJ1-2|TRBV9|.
CAVGSPMRGYTF
TGTGCCGTCGGGAGTCCAATGCGGGGCTACACCTTC
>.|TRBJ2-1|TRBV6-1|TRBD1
CASSIRGRFEQFF
TGTGCCAGCAGTATCAGGGGGCGCTTTGAGCAGTTCTTC
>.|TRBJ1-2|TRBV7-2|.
CASSLRDGYGYTF
TGTGCCAGCAGCCTCCGGGACGGCTATGGCTACACCTTC
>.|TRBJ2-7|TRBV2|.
CAIRAASSYEQYF
TGTGCCATCCGGGCGGCTAGCTCCTACGAGCAGTACTTC
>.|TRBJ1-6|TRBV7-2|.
CASSLNTGGNSPLHF
TGTGCCAGCAGCCTAAACACGGGCGGTAATTCACCCCTCCACTTT
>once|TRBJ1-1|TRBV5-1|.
CASKSDENTEAFF
TGCGCCAGCAAATCCGACGAGAACACTGAAGCTTTCTTT
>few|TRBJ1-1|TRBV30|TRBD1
CAASGTGGYNTEAFF
TGTGCCGCATCCGGGACAGGGGGCTACAACACTGAAGCTTTCTTT
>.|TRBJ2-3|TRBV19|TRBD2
CASSIRGGPDTQYF
TGTGCCAGTAGTATCCGGGGGGGGCCAGATACGCAGTATTTT
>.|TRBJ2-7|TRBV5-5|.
CASSYGVSYEQYF
TGTGCCAGCAGCTACGGGGTTTCCTACGAGCAGTACTTC
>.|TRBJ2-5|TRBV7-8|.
CASSVPGGLGTQYF
TGTGCCAGCAGCGTCCCAGGGGGGCTAGGGACCCAGTACTTC
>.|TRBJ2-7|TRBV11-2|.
CASSLPHGSYSYEQYF
TGTGCCAGCAGTTTACCTCACGGGAGCTACTCCTACGAGCAGTACTTC
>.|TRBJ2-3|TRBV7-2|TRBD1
CASSLWTGENTQYF
TGTGCCAGCAGCCTATGGACAGGGGAGAATACGCAGTATTTT
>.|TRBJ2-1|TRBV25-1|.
CASSPPPWRDPFNEQFF
TGTGCCAGCAGTCCCCCCCCCTGGAGGGATCCCTTCAATGAGCAGTTCTTC
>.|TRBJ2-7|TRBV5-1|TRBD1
CASSWGDRGTYEQYF
TGCGCCAGCAGCTGGGGGGACAGGGGAACCTACGAGCAGTACTTC
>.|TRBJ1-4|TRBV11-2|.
CASSPIQKSTNEKLFF
TGTGCCAGCAGCCCTATACAGAAGTCAACTAATGAAAAACTGTTTTTT
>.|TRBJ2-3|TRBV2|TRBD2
CASSEDDSGTSTDTQYF
TGTGCCAGCAGTGAAGATGATAGCGGGACGAGCACAGATACGCAGTATTTT
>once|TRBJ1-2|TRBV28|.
CATEPDSRYGYTF
TGTGCTACAGAGCCGGACAGCCGATATGGCTACACCTTC
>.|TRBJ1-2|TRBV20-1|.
CSAPDRWGYTF
TGCAGTGCTCCCGACAGGTGGGGCTACACCTTC
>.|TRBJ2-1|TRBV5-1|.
CASGPTTGGGAYNEQFF
TGCGCCAGCGGACCGACGACAGGCGGAGGGGCTTACAATGAGCAGTTCTTC
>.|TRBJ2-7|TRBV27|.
CASSSAGTPSYEQYF
TGTGCCAGCAGTTCTGCCGGGACACCTTCCTACGAGCAGTACTTC
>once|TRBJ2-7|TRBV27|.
CASRLGGPSGYEQYF
TGTGCCAGCAGGCTCGGGGGTCCTTCGGGCTACGAGCAGTACTTC
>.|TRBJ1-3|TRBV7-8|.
CASSLVTGSGNTIYF
TGTGCCAGCAGCTTAGTGACTGGCTCTGGAAACACCATATATTTT
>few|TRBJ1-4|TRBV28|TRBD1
CASSLSTGLDEKLFF
TGTGCCAGCAGTTTATCGACAGGGCTCGATGAAAAACTGTTTTTT
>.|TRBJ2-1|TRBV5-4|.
CASRLGPPPGTYNEQFF
TGTGCCAGCAGACTGGGGCCGCCGCCAGGGACTTACAATGAGCAGTTCTTC
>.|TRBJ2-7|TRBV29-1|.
CSVFTGTRHEQYF
TGCAGCGTTTTCACCGGGACGAGGCACGAGCAGTACTTC
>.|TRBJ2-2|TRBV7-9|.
CASSLAANTGELFF
TGTGCCAGCAGCTTAGCGGCGAACACCGGGGAGCTGTTTTTT
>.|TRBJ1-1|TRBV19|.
CASSIAPGMNTEAFF
TGTGCCAGTAGTATAGCTCCAGGTATGAACACTGAAGCTTTCTTT
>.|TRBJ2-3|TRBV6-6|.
CASKDRIYTDTQYF
TGTGCCAGCAAGGACAGAATTTACACAGATACGCAGTATTTT
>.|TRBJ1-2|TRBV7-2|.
CASSYRTEFGYTF
TGTGCCAGCAGCTATAGGACAGAATTTGGCTACACCTTC
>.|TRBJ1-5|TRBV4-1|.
CASSPRDLSNQPQHF
TGCGCCAGCAGCCCTCGAGATCTTAGCAATCAGCCCCAGCATTTT
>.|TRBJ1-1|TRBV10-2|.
CASSEAGSMNTEAFF
TGCGCCAGCAGTGAGGCAGGCTCCATGAACACTGAAGCTTTCTTT
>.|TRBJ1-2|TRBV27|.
CASSYHLNYGYTF
TGTGCCAGCAGTTATCACTTAAACTATGGCTACACCTTC
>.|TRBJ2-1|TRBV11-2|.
CASTRGTSGYEQFF
TGTGCCAGCACCCGGGGGACATCGGGATATGAGCAGTTCTTC